This entry concerns a single TCR beta chain. Its antigen remains unknown. The data stem from a study of T-cell reconstitution after alpha-beta-depleted transplantation in children. General study results and limits: T-cell numbers and diversity one year post-transplant derived largely from freshly generated T cells. Where some patients showed high TCRbeta diversity at day 60, it came from recipient T cells and thymic progenitors that had survived.

Unique molecular identifiers were built into the TCRbeta library. TCRdb reanalysed the PCR reads using MiXCR and keeps one entry per CDR3 protein. The sample shows 300,000 to 400,000 distinct CDR3 sequences, about a quarter of them seen only once. This CDR3 is built from 15 residues. Trimming removed 4 bases from V and 3 bases from J; junction bases left unmatched: 4. This sequence was found in a male patient younger than 18 who had a stem cell transplant for acute lymphoblastic leukemia, so the T cells may come from the graft donor. The sequences come from PBMCs, mostly from graft donor cells, collected 180 days after TCRalphabeta/CD19-depleted stem cell transplant. The V and J genes are TRBV23-1 and TRBJ2-3; 10 bases are shared with TRBD1. TRBV23-1 is identified as an open reading frame with a role that is uncertain. The CDR3 protein is CASSPWDRGTDTQYF. CDR3 sequence (DNA): TGCGCCAGCAGTCCGTGGGACAGGGGTACAGATACGCAGTATTTT.